This T cell receptor beta chain derives from a study of blood T cell repertoires in COVID-19. The Seattle patients, enrolled during active infection, were followed longitudinally. Authors' analysis steps: Amplification from reference gene primers served as the basis for estimated nucleated cell counts. Measured with immunoSEQ multiplex PCR; TCRdb has only the in-frame clones, and not every one. That table furnishes V, J and clone size, whereas the DNA furnished D and trimming. The sample has tens of thousands of clones, about three quarters seen once. Germline-derived CDR1 and CDR2 are SGHTS and YDEGEE. The CDR3 is 12 amino acids. Trimming pared 7 bases from V and 3 bases from J, leaving 11 bases between.

The source of this sequence is a man aged 25-45 years with COVID-19, enrolled during active disease. The material sequenced was peripheral blood. The chain couples TRBV5-8 to TRBJ2-7; D might be TRBD1 (6 bases). This chain's CDR3 is CASGGLLYEQYF. In nucleotides, the CDR3 is TGTGCCAGCGGGGGCTTACTCTACGAGCAGTACTTC.